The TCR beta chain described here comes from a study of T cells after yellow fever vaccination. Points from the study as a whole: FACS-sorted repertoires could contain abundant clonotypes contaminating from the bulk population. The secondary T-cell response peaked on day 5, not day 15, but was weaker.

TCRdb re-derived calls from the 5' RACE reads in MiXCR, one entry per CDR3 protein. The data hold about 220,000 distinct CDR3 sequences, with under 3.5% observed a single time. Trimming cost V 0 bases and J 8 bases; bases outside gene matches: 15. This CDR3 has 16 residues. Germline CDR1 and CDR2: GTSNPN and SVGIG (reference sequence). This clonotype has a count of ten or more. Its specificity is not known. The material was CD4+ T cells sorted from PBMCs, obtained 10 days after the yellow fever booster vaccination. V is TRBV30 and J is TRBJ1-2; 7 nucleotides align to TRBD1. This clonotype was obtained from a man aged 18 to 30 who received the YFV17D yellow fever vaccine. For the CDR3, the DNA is TGTGCCTGGAGTGTACGAGGGTATGAGGGGGCAAGAGGCTACACCTTC. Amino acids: CAWSVRGYEGARGYTF.